This TCR beta chain was captured by sequencing in a study of shared clonotypes between healthy human individuals. Note on this clone: Its target is unknown.

Germline CDR1 reads SGDLS; CDR2 reads YYNGEE. The ends were cut back, 4 bases at V and 6 bases at J, with 15 bases in the middle. There are 14 residues in the CDR3. The naive CD8 population came from CD45RO-negative cells selected for CCR7, without terminally differentiated effector memory CD45RA+ cells. Overall study results and limits: It was the non-shared clonotypes that had lower generation probabilities than clonotypes shared by all four donors. Rarefaction exposed incomplete sorted-subset sequencing despite large depth.

TCRdb keeps only in-frame clones here, not all; method: immunoSEQ multiplex PCR. The sample lists hundreds of thousands of clones, roughly 96% seen once, with less than 0.13% in the top ten. The V gene is TRBV9, the J gene TRBJ2-3; D might be TRBD2 (6 bases). The sample was naive CD8+ T cells sorted from blood. The source of this sequence is a woman between 25 and 40 years old in good health. CDR3 DNA sequence: TGTGCCAGCAGCACAATGCTCCGGGAGGATACGCAGTATTTT. Protein sequence: CASSTMLREDTQYF.